This T cell receptor beta chain comes out of a study of blood T cell repertoires in COVID-19. In the study's own analysis: For nucleated cells, counts were estimated from reference gene primer amplification. The table came from immunoSEQ multiplex PCR; TCRdb's copy has only in-frame clones and leaves some out. The V and J calls and clone size are taken from that table; D and trimming were inferred from the DNA. The sample has under 250,000 clones; 75% to 90% are singletons. Deletions cut 6 bases from V and 3 bases from J, with 19 bases between. CDR1 is MNHNY and CDR2 is SVGAGI in the germline V gene (reference sequence). The CDR3 sequence is 16 residues long.

Sample: peripheral blood. The chain carries TRBV6-6 and TRBJ2-3, with D tentatively TRBD1 (8 bases). The clonotype originates from a woman in her seventies with active or convalescent COVID-19. This CDR3 reads CASRRRQGRVTDTQYF. CDR3 sequence (DNA): TGTGCCAGCAGAAGACGACAGGGGAGGGTGACAGATACGCAGTATTTT.